What follows describes a single T cell receptor (beta chain). Its antigen remains undetermined. No much larger clone is present one base from it, and per-base qualities are unavailable. These data originate in a study of blood T cell repertoires in COVID-19 (dated by TCRdb to the early 2020s). At the level of the whole study: Samples from collaborators originated in the United States, Italy and Spain and spanned both the acute and convalescent phases of COVID-19. The material from the prospective study consisted of cDNA or gDNA derived from T cells, B-cell-depleted T cells, or PBMCs. The dataset comprised deeply sampled blood TCRbeta repertoires from subjects exposed to, actively infected with, or recovered from COVID-19. A freely available public database, intended as a resource for researchers studying the immune response to SARS-CoV-2, is where the repertoires were released. Samples came from the ongoing ImmuneRACE study (first 160 participants) plus 1,254 subjects from 6 global collaborators. Nearly every sample came with metadata listing a de-identified subject ID, COVID-19 status, age in years and sex. Where available, HLA class I and class II types were obtained from metadata supplied by the sample provider rather than from assay-based typing.

Beyond this particular receptor, the publication reports: Clinical and demographic metadata were provided uncurated, with the amount varying by source and participant.

The immunoSEQ Assay, a bias-controlled multiplex PCR, was used to amplify TCRbeta CDR3 regions from genomic DNA. As for the authors' bioinformatics: The number of nucleated cells in each sample was estimated from the amplification of reference gene primers within the assay. To quantify the absolute abundance of each unique TCRbeta CDR3 rearrangement, sequence reads were collapsed and filtered. For each sample, productive Simpson clonality was calculated as the square root of Simpson's diversity index over productive rearrangements. Drawn from immuneACCESS, this table holds only the in-frame rearrangements with V and J called that TCRdb kept. Clones are partly lost; checked studies trace under half to an unresolved V gene and leave the rest unexplained. V and J calls and clone size follow that table, whereas D and trimming were derived from the DNA. The table for this sample lists approximately 150,000 clones; over 80% of them were counted only once. Roughly 1.4% of the sample comes from the top ten.

The collaborating institutions used their own protocols to collect whole blood in K2EDTA tubes. For TCRbeta analysis, collaborators shipped samples as frozen whole blood, isolated PBMCs, or DNA extracted from either of those sample types. Relative to germline, V is 7 bases shorter and J is 2 bases shorter, with 12 bases between their ends. CDR1 and CDR2 are read off the germline V gene as MDHEN and SYDVKM. There are 13 amino acids in the CDR3, from cysteine to phenylalanine inclusive. Only the CDR3 portion is preserved as DNA: 39 bases, with reading frame beginning at the first base. The sequence links TRBV28 to TRBJ2-7; the D gene is not confidently resolved. This clonotype was obtained from a human donor in a cohort sampled during active COVID-19. Sequenced sample: peripheral blood. CDR3 sequence: CASNPHSPYEQYF. The DNA reads TGTGCCAGCAATCCCCATAGTCCCTACGAGCAGTACTTC. The variable domain in full, with residues beyond the CDR3 obtained from the reference TRBV28 and TRBJ2-7 genes, is DVKVTQSSRYLVKRTGEKVFLECVQDMDHENMFWYRQDPGLGLRLIYFSYDVKMKEKGDIPEGYSVSREKKERFSLILESASTNQTSMYLCASNPHSPYEQYFGPGTRLTVT.